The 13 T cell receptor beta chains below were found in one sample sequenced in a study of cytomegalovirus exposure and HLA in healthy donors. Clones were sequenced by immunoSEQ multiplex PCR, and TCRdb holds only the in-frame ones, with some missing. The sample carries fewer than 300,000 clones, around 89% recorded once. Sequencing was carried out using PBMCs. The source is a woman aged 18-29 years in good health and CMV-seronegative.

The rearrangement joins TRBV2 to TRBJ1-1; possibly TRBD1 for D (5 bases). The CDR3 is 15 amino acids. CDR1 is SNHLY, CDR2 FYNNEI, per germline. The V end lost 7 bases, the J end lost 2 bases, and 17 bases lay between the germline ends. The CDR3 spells CASKLGRGFNTEAFF. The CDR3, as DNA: TGTGCCAGCAAATTAGGGAGGGGATTCAACACTGAAGCTTTCTTT.

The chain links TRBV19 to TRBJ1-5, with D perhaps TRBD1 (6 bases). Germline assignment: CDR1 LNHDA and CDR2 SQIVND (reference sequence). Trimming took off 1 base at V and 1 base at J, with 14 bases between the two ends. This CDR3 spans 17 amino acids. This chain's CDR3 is CASSIVGGGRSNQPQHF. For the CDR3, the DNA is TGTGCCAGTAGTATAGTGGGCGGGGGCCGCAGCAATCAGCCCCAGCATTTT.

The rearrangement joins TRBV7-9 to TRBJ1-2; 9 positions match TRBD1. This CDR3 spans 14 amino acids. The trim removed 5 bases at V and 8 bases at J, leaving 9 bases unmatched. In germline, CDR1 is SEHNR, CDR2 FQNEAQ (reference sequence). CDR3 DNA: TGTGCCAGCAGCGAAGGACAGGGGAAGTGGGGCTACACCTTC. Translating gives CASSEGQGKWGYTF.

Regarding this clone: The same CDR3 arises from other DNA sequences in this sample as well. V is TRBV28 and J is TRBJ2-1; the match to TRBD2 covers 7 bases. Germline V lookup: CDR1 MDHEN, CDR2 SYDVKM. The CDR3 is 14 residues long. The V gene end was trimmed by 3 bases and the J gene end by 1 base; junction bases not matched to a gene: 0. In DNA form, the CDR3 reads TGTGCCAGCAGTTTGGGGGGGTCCTACAATGAGCAGTTCTTC. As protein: CASSLGGSYNEQFF.

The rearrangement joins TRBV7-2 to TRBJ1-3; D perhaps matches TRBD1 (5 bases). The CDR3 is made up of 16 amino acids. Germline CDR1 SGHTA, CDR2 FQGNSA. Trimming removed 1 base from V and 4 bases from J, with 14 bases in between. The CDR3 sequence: CASSLVRGSSGNTIYF. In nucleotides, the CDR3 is TGTGCCAGCAGCTTAGTAAGGGGTTCCAGCGGAAACACCATATATTTT.

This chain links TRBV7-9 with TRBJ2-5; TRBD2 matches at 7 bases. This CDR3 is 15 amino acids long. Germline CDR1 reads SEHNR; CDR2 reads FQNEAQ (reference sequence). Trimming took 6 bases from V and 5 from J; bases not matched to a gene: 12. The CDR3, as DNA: TGTGCCAGCAGTGGGGGGGGGACGAAGAGGGAGACCCAGTACTTC. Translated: CASSGGGTKRETQYF.

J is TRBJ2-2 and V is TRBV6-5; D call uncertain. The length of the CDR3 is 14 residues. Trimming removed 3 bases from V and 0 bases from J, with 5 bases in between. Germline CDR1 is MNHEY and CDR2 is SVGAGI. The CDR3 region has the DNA TGTGCCAGCAGTTATCTTTCGAACACCGGGGAGCTGTTTTTT. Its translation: CASSYLSNTGELFF.

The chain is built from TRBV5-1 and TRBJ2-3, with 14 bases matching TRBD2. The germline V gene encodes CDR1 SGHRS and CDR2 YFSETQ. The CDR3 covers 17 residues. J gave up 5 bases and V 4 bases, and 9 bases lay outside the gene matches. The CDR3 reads CASSAGTSGRVRDTQYF. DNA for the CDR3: TGCGCCAGCAGCGCTGGGACTAGCGGGAGAGTAAGAGATACGCAGTATTTT.

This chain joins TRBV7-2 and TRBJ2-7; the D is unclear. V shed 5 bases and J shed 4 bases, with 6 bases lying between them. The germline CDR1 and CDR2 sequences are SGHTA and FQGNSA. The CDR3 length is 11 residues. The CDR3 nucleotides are TGTGCCAGCAGCACATATTACGAGCAGTACTTC. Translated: CASSTYYEQYF. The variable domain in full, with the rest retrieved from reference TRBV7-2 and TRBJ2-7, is GAGVSQSPSNKVTEKGKDVELRCDPISGHTALYWYRQSLGQGLEFLIYFQGNSAPDKSGLPSDRFSAERTGGSVSTLTIQRTQQEDSAVYLCASSTYYEQYFGPGTRLTVT.

The CDR3 bases are TGTGCCAGCAGCTTGTCAGGGCACAACTATGGCTACACCTTC. The encoded protein is CASSLSGHNYGYTF. The chain has TRBV28 and TRBJ1-2, with D perhaps TRBD1 (5 bases). The CDR3 is 14 amino acids. V was clipped by 6 bases and J by 2 bases, with 13 bases between them. CDR1 MDHEN and CDR2 SYDVKM come from the germline V gene.

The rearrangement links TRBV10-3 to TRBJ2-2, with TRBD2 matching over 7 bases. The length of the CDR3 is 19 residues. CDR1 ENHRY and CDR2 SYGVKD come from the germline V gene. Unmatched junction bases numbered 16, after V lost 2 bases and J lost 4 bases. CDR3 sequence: CAISENLVGGRSSTGELFF. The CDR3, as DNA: TGTGCCATCAGTGAGAATCTAGTGGGCGGGAGAAGTAGCACCGGGGAGCTGTTTTTT.

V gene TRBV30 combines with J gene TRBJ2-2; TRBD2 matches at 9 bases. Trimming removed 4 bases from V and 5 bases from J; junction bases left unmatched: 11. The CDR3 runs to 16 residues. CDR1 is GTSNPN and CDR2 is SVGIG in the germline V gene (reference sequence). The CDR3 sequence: CAWTRGAGGRTGELFF. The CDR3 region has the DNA TGTGCCTGGACCAGAGGAGCGGGAGGTCGGACCGGGGAGCTGTTTTTT.

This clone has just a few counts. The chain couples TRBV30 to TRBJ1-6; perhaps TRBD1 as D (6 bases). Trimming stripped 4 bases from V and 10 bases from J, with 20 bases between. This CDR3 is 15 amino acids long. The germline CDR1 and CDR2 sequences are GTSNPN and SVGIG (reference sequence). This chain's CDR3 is CAWTGSGGPRSPLHF. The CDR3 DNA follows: TGTGCCTGGACCGGATCGGGGGGCCCAAGGTCACCCCTCCACTTT.